This T cell receptor (beta chain) was recovered during a study of shared clonotypes between healthy human individuals. V gave up 3 bases and J gave up 2 bases, with 16 bases separating them. CDR3 length equals 16 residues. CDR1 is SGHAT, CDR2 FQNNGV, per germline. The sequencing of unsorted PBMC DNA took place on ten immunoSEQ deep assay plates. How the authors handled the data: Junction-only sequences without quality scores came from ImmunoSEQ, so filtering differed. Only in-frame clones appear in the TCRdb table, and some are missing; sequencing was by immunoSEQ multiplex PCR. The D gene and trimming were derived from the DNA, and the V and J assignments and clone size from that table. The sample holds roughly 450,000 clones, 70% to 80% seen once.

V usage is TRBV11-2 and J usage is TRBJ1-1; D possibly corresponds to TRBD1 (6 bases). The specimen was PBMCs. The sequence was collected from a middle-aged woman in good health. Some clones in this sample may be carry-over from other donors' samples. The CDR3: CASSFHRDRPNTEAFF. As DNA, the CDR3 is TGTGCCAGCAGCTTCCACAGGGACCGTCCCAACACTGAAGCTTTCTTT. Combining the CDR3 with reference TRBV11-2 and TRBJ1-1 gives the whole variable domain EAGVAQSPRYKIIEKRQSVAFWCNPISGHATLYWYQQILGQGPKLLIQFQNNGVVDDSQLPKDRFSAERLKGVDSTLKIQPAKLEDSAVYLCASSFHRDRPNTEAFFGQGTRLTVV.